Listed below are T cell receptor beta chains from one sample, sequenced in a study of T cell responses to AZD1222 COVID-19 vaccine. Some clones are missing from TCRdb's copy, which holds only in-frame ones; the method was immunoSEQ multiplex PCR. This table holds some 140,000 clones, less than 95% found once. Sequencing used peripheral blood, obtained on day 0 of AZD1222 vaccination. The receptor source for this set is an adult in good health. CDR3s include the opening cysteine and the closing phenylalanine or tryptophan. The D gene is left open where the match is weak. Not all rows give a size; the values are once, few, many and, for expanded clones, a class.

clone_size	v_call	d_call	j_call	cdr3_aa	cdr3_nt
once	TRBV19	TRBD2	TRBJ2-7	CASRRGSSYEQYF	TGTGCCAGTAGGCGGGGGAGCTCCTACGAGCAGTACTTC
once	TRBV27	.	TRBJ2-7	CASSLWVSSYEQYF	TGTGCCAGCAGTTTATGGGTAAGCTCCTACGAGCAGTACTTC
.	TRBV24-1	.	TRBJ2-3	CATSTSLIQYF	TGTGCCACCAGTACATCTCTTATTCAGTATTTT
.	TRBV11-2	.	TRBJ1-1	CASSSGLLNTEAFF	TGTGCCAGCAGCTCGGGACTCCTGAACACTGAAGCTTTCTTT
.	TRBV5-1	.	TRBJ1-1	CASRPTGTGNTEAFF	TGCGCCAGCAGGCCAACCGGGACGGGGAACACTGAAGCTTTCTTT
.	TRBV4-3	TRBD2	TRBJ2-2	CASSQKRTSVSGELFF	TGCGCCAGCAGCCAAAAACGGACTAGCGTATCCGGGGAGCTGTTTTTT
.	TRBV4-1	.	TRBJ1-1	CASSQGPGTMNTEAFF	TGCGCCAGCAGCCAAGGCCCGGGGACCATGAACACTGAAGCTTTCTTT
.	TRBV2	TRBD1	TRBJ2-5	CASSEGQGEETQYF	TGTGCCAGCAGTGAAGGGCAGGGGGAAGAGACCCAGTACTTC
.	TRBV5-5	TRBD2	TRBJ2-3	CASSYSLAGSTDTQYF	TGTGCCAGCAGCTATTCGCTAGCGGGGAGCACAGATACGCAGTATTTT
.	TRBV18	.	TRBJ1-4	CASSPPSTNEKLFF	TGTGCCAGCTCACCACCCTCAACTAATGAAAAACTGTTTTTT
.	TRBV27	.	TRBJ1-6	CASSSGHSPLHF	TGTGCCAGCAGTTCGGGGCATTCACCCCTCCACTTT
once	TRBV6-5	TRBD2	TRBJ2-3	CASNSGGELDTQYF	TGTGCCAGCAATTCGGGGGGGGAGCTCGATACGCAGTATTTT
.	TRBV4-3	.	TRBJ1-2	CASSQGNPRGWVYGYTF	TGCGCCAGCAGCCAAGGGAACCCTCGGGGGTGGGTCTATGGCTACACCTTC
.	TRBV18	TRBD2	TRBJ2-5	CASSLEGRGYPTSGKETQYF	TGTGCCAGCTCCCTTGAAGGAAGGGGGTACCCGACTAGCGGGAAGGAGACCCAGTACTTC
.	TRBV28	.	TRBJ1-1	CASSPQATEAFF	TGTGCCAGCAGTCCCCAAGCCACTGAAGCTTTCTTT